These T cell receptor beta chains were read from a single sample in a study of T cell responses to AZD1222 COVID-19 vaccine. Sequencing was performed with immunoSEQ multiplex PCR; in TCRdb, only in-frame clones are kept and a portion is missing. Among 150,000 to 160,000 clones listed, about nine tenths were seen once. This material consisted of peripheral blood, taken on day 0 of MenACWY control vaccination. These receptor sequences come from an adult in good health. The CDR3 runs from the conserved cysteine through the conserved F or W. D genes are given only for firm matches. Size values are once, few and many counts, or a class for expanded clones, and some rows have none.

abundance,d_gene,len,j_gene,v_gene,CDR3nt,CDR3aa
NA,NA,14,TRBJ2-3,TRBV5-1,TGCGCCAGCAGCCTGGGGGCGAGCACAGATACGCAGTATTTT,CASSLGASTDTQYF
NA,NA,13,TRBJ1-5,TRBV24-1,TGTGCCACCAGTGCGGGCAGGGTGCAGCCCCAGCATTTT,CATSAGRVQPQHF
once,NA,14,TRBJ2-1,TRBV24-1,TGTGCCACCAGTGAACCTACAGGGATGGATGAGCAGTTCTTC,CATSEPTGMDEQFF
NA,TRBD1,15,TRBJ2-6,TRBV19,TGTGCCAGTAGTAACACAGGGGCTGGGGCCAACGTCCTGACTTTC,CASSNTGAGANVLTF
NA,NA,13,TRBJ2-5,TRBV19,TGTGCCAGTGGGGAAGGGCGGCAAGAGACCCAGTACTTC,CASGEGRQETQYF
NA,TRBD1,14,TRBJ1-6,TRBV6-1,TGTGCCAGCAGCGTCGGGACAGCTAATTCACCCCTCCACTTT,CASSVGTANSPLHF
many,NA,18,TRBJ2-1,TRBV5-1,TGCGCCAGCAGCTTGTTTCCGTCGGTGGTGCAGTCCTACAATGAGCAGTTCTTC,CASSLFPSVVQSYNEQFF
NA,NA,14,TRBJ1-1,TRBV11-2,TGTGCCAGCAGCTCCCTTCAGGTTCCCACTGAAGCTTTCTTT,CASSSLQVPTEAFF
NA,NA,14,TRBJ1-1,TRBV9,TGTGCCAGCAGCGTGTCTCTAGGGAACACTGAAGCTTTCTTT,CASSVSLGNTEAFF
NA,TRBD1,17,TRBJ2-1,TRBV5-8,TGTGCCAGCAGTCCTCCGGCAGGGACAGGGTGGTTCAATGAGCAGTTCTTC,CASSPPAGTGWFNEQFF
NA,TRBD1,15,TRBJ2-3,TRBV13,TGTGCCAGCAGCTTCCAGGGGGTGAGCACAGATACGCAGTATTTT,CASSFQGVSTDTQYF
once,TRBD1,15,TRBJ2-7,TRBV3-1/TRBV3-2,TGTGCCAGCAGCCCCTGGACAGGCGTAGGGAACGAGCAGTACTTC,CASSPWTGVGNEQYF
once,NA,13,TRBJ1-1,TRBV11-3,TGTGCCAGCAGCCCCAATCTGAACACTGAAGCTTTCTTT,CASSPNLNTEAFF
few,TRBD2,14,TRBJ2-3,TRBV3-1/TRBV3-2,TGTGCCAGCAGCCAAGAGACTAGCGGGGCCAAGCAGTATTTT,CASSQETSGAKQYF
NA,NA,12,TRBJ2-7,TRBV5-1,TGCGCCAGCAGCTTGTACGTAGGCGAGCAGTACTTC,CASSLYVGEQYF
NA,TRBD1,16,TRBJ1-2,TRBV5-1,TGCGCCAGCAGCTTCGGTGGCGACAGGGTTAACTATGGCTACACCTTC,CASSFGGDRVNYGYTF
NA,NA,13,TRBJ2-2,TRBV10-1,TGCGCCAGCAGTGAGGGGAACACCGGGGAGCTGTTTTTT,CASSEGNTGELFF
once,NA,12,TRBJ2-3,TRBV6-5,TGTGCCAGCAGCCCAAGCGGAGGTACGCAGTATTTT,CASSPSGGTQYF
NA,NA,15,TRBJ1-5,TRBV1,TGCACCAGCAGCCAGGCCCCTGGGGGCAATCAGCCCCAGCATTTT,CTSSQAPGGNQPQHF
NA,NA,15,TRBJ2-2,TRBV7-2,TGTGCCAGCAGTCTATGGAGGGGAGGCACCGGGGAGCTGTTTTTT,CASSLWRGGTGELFF